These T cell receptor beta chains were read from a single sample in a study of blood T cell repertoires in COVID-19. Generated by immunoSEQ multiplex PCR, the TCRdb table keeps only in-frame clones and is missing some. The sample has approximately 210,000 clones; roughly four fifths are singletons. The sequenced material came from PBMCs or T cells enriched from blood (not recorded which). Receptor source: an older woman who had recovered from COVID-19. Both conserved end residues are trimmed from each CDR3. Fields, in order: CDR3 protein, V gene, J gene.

CDR3 protein: ASSLAGGHNSPLH
V gene: TRBV7-2
J gene: TRBJ1-6

CDR3 protein: ASSFQASNYGYT
V gene: TRBV5-1
J gene: TRBJ1-2

CDR3 protein: ASSLKAGLNTDTQY
V gene: TRBV5-1
J gene: TRBJ2-3

CDR3 protein: ASSRVAGATEETQY
V gene: TRBV19
J gene: TRBJ2-5

CDR3 protein: ASSQDSDRAYNSPLH
V gene: TRBV14
J gene: TRBJ1-6

CDR3 protein: ASSLEGATDTQY
V gene: TRBV7-8
J gene: TRBJ2-3

CDR3 protein: ASSLGGTRANIQY
V gene: TRBV28
J gene: TRBJ2-4

CDR3 protein: ASSRTGAVQEKLF
V gene: TRBV7-9
J gene: TRBJ1-4

CDR3 protein: ASSFAKTEAF
V gene: TRBV7-9
J gene: TRBJ1-1

CDR3 protein: AISEGRGAAGNTIY
V gene: TRBV10-3
J gene: TRBJ1-3

CDR3 protein: ASSQDRVNEQF
V gene: TRBV14
J gene: TRBJ2-1

CDR3 protein: ASSPPGVNTEAF
V gene: TRBV5-4
J gene: TRBJ1-1

CDR3 protein: ASSLLSNTGELF
V gene: TRBV3-1/TRBV3-2
J gene: TRBJ2-2

CDR3 protein: ASSSTVARGYT
V gene: TRBV6-5
J gene: TRBJ1-2

CDR3 protein: ASRLGTGVSPLH
V gene: TRBV6-5
J gene: TRBJ1-6

CDR3 protein: ASSPGGEGEKLF
V gene: TRBV4-3
J gene: TRBJ1-4

CDR3 protein: SARGPETQY
V gene: TRBV20-1
J gene: TRBJ2-5

CDR3 protein: ASSKDGASYEQY
V gene: TRBV21-1
J gene: TRBJ2-7

CDR3 protein: ASSLGGPSTDTQY
V gene: TRBV7-2
J gene: TRBJ2-3

CDR3 protein: ASRRHNTGELF
V gene: TRBV6-4
J gene: TRBJ2-2

CDR3 protein: ASSQDSNTYNEQF
V gene: TRBV3-1/TRBV3-2
J gene: TRBJ2-1

CDR3 protein: ASSYRETGTYEQY
V gene: TRBV7-8
J gene: TRBJ2-7

CDR3 protein: ASSQGGSLNYGYT
V gene: TRBV14
J gene: TRBJ1-2

CDR3 protein: ASRLQGNTEAF
V gene: TRBV5-6
J gene: TRBJ1-1

CDR3 protein: ASSVLGTGGTGELF
V gene: TRBV9
J gene: TRBJ2-2

CDR3 protein: ASSRSGQGRTDTQY
V gene: TRBV28
J gene: TRBJ2-3

CDR3 protein: ASSPDFGELF
V gene: TRBV7-2
J gene: TRBJ2-2